These 28 T cell receptor beta chains share one sample of origin, sequenced in a study of shared T cell receptors in the human thymus. Sequencing was performed with immunoSEQ multiplex PCR; in TCRdb, only in-frame clones are kept and a portion is missing. The table has some 700,000 clones, approximately 85% seen once. The same data also went into a second study, on human thymus T cells.

Sequencing was performed on thymocytes. The receptors come from a girl under two years old with a congenital heart defect.

V is TRBV6-6 and J is TRBJ1-1; D unclear. Trimming stripped 3 bases from V and 4 bases from J, with 15 bases between. CDR1 is MNHNY, CDR2 SVGAGI, per germline (reference sequence). The CDR3 has 15 residues. The CDR3: CASSYPQSPSTEAFF. The DNA for the CDR3 is TGTGCCAGCAGTTATCCGCAGTCACCCAGCACTGAAGCTTTCTTT.

The chain links TRBV30 to TRBJ1-2; 7 nucleotides align to TRBD1. CDR3 size: 13 residues. V dropped 1 base and J dropped 5; count of bases not matched to a gene: 4. CDR1 and CDR2 from the germline V gene are GTSNPN and SVGIG (reference sequence). The CDR3: CAWSGQGEYGYTF. DNA for the CDR3: TGTGCCTGGAGTGGACAGGGCGAATATGGCTACACCTTC.

This clone was picked up a small number of times. The chain couples TRBV28 to TRBJ2-1; 9 bases are a match to TRBD2. V shed 5 bases, J shed 2 bases, and the junction held 10 bases outside the gene matches. Germline V lookup: CDR1 MDHEN, CDR2 SYDVKM. The CDR3 runs to 17 residues. This CDR3 is CASSLPLAGKTYNEQFF. The CDR3 DNA sequence: TGTGCCAGCAGTCTACCTCTAGCGGGGAAAACCTACAATGAGCAGTTCTTC.

This clone occurred once. The chain links TRBV5-1 to TRBJ2-1; D perhaps matches TRBD2 (7 bases). There are 15 residues in the CDR3. V lost 5 bases to trimming and J lost 0 bases, with 12 bases between them. Germline values: CDR1 SGHRS, CDR2 YFSETQ. In DNA, the CDR3 is TGCGCCAGCAGAGGGGGGGAGGGCTCCTACAATGAGCAGTTCTTC. Protein sequence: CASRGGEGSYNEQFF.

The gene calls are TRBV4-3 and TRBJ1-1; no clear D gene. Germline loops: CDR1 LGHNA, CDR2 YSLEER. V lost 4 bases and J lost 1, with 13 bases in between. The CDR3 length is 15 residues. As DNA, the CDR3 is TGCGCCAGCAGCCCACATCCGGCGGAGAACACTGAAGCTTTCTTT. Residues: CASSPHPAENTEAFF.

This chain uses TRBV27 with TRBJ1-1; TRBD1 agrees at 8 bases. This CDR3 comprises 13 residues. CDR1 is MNHEY, CDR2 SMNVEV, per germline (reference sequence). Trimming removed 5 bases from V and 5 bases from J; junction bases left unmatched: 4. The CDR3 DNA sequence: TGTGCCAGCAGTGCCCGGACAGGGACTGAAGCTTTCTTT. It yields the protein CASSARTGTEAFF.

This chain's CDR3 is CASSLIGQGNGEKLFF. For the CDR3, the DNA is TGTGCCAGCAGTTTAATCGGACAGGGAAACGGGGAAAAACTGTTTTTT. The chain links TRBV28 to TRBJ1-4, with 8 bases aligning to TRBD1. Germline values: CDR1 MDHEN, CDR2 SYDVKM. This CDR3 comprises 16 residues. The junction had 10 bases not matched to a gene; V was cut back by 2 bases and J by 8 bases. Supplemented by reference TRBV28 and TRBJ1-4, the full variable domain reads DVKVTQSSRYLVKRTGEKVFLECVQDMDHENMFWYRQDPGLGLRLIYFSYDVKMKEKGDIPEGYSVSREKKERFSLILESASTNQTSMYLCASSLIGQGNGEKLFFGSGTQLSVL.

As DNA, the CDR3 is TGCGCCAGCAGCCTCGGTGTTAGGAGCTCCTATAATTCACCCCTCCACTTT. It yields the protein CASSLGVRSSYNSPLHF. The J gene is TRBJ1-6, the V gene TRBV4-3; D uncertain. From germline, CDR1 is LGHNA and CDR2 YSLEER. V shed 4 bases and J shed 0 bases, with 13 bases lying between them. This CDR3 spans 17 amino acids.

The CDR3 coding sequence is TGTGCCATCAGTGAGAAGACTAGCCGCTACAATGAGCAGTTCTTC. It is translated as CAISEKTSRYNEQFF. V and J are TRBV10-3 and TRBJ2-1; 7 positions agree with TRBD2. This CDR3 has 15 amino acids. Losses at the gene ends were 2 bases for V and 3 bases for J; bases not matched to a gene: 4. Germline V gene lookup returns CDR1 ENHRY and CDR2 SYGVKD.

This chain links TRBV12-5 with TRBJ1-1; D is unresolved. V dropped 3 bases and J dropped 0 bases, with 35 bases sitting between them. The CDR3 contains 23 residues. Per the germline V gene, CDR1 is LGHNT and CDR2 is FRNRAP. The CDR3 region has the DNA TGTGCTAGTGGTTTCACCACTGATTCTGGGCCCCCAAACTCAAGAGGGATGAACACTGAAGCTTTCTTT. It specifies CASGFTTDSGPPNSRGMNTEAFF.

The CDR3 loop reads CASSRSRPRQGRYLSYEQYF. CDR3 bases: TGTGCCAGCTCACGTTCCCGCCCAAGACAGGGCCGATACCTCTCCTACGAGCAGTACTTC. This chain joins TRBV18 and TRBJ2-7; 7 bases align to TRBD1. Looked up from germline, CDR1 is KGHSH and CDR2 is LQKENI. This CDR3 contains 20 residues. J was trimmed by 0 bases and V by 4 bases; bases with no gene match: 21.

The V and J genes are TRBV5-8 and TRBJ1-1, with a possible D match to TRBD1 (5 bases). Per germline, CDR1 SGHTS and CDR2 YDEGEE. The V gene lost 5 bases and the J gene lost 0 bases, with 14 bases spanning the gap. The CDR3 is 15 residues long. The chain's CDR3 is CASRERAGVNTEAFF. The CDR3 DNA sequence: TGTGCCAGCAGAGAGAGGGCGGGGGTGAACACTGAAGCTTTCTTT.

The genes are TRBV6-5 and TRBJ1-1, with D perhaps matching TRBD1 (6 bases). Germline CDR1 and CDR2: MNHEY and SVGAGI. The CDR3 extends over 12 amino acids. Trimming took 6 bases from V and 5 from J, leaving 10 bases between them. CDR3 DNA: TGTGCCAGCAGCCAAGGACAGACTGAAGCTTTCTTT. As protein: CASSQGQTEAFF.

The chain uses TRBV9 and TRBJ2-2, with D unclear. The CDR3 is 17 amino acids. CDR1 and CDR2 from the germline V gene are SGDLS and YYNGEE. Trimming removed 0 bases from V and 1 base from J, with 13 bases in between. CDR3 amino acids: CASSVEVRRVNTGELFF. For the CDR3, the DNA is TGTGCCAGCAGCGTAGAGGTCCGACGGGTGAACACCGGGGAGCTGTTTTTT.

The chain has TRBV6-5 and TRBJ1-2; D is uncertain. Germline CDR1 reads MNHEY; CDR2 reads SVGAGI. The germline V and J ends were trimmed by 2 bases and 4 bases, with 8 bases remaining between them. The CDR3 has 13 residues. The DNA for the CDR3 is TGTGCCAGCAGTTACAGCAGGATCTATGGCTACACCTTC. Protein product: CASSYSRIYGYTF.

V gene TRBV29-1 combines with J gene TRBJ2-5, with D unresolved. The CDR3 is 13 amino acids. Germline values: CDR1 SQVTM, CDR2 ANQGSEA. V shed 2 bases and J shed 9 bases, with 16 bases lying between them. CDR3 protein: CSVEWYHPRAQYF. The CDR3 DNA sequence: TGCAGCGTTGAATGGTACCACCCTCGGGCCCAGTACTTC.

This chain joins TRBV19 and TRBJ2-2; weak D call: TRBD2 (6 bases). Trimming left V 6 bases short and J 9 bases short, with 29 bases between. The length of the CDR3 is 18 residues. CDR1 and CDR2 (germline): LNHDA, SQIVND (reference sequence). CDR3 sequence reads: CASSSPRAGGVVVRELFF. In DNA form, the CDR3 reads TGTGCCAGTAGCTCCCCCCGGGCAGGAGGGGTAGTTGTAAGGGAGCTGTTTTTT.

Only one count was recorded for this clone. At one end, the junction sequence differs from germline, possibly due to a read error. V and J are TRBV7-7 and TRBJ1-4; D remains unclear. The V gene's germline CDR1 is SSHAT and CDR2 FNYEAQ (reference sequence). This CDR3 is 21 amino acids long. CDR3 protein: CASSQPAKRQTPNVTNEKLFF. CDR3 DNA: TGTGCTAGCAGCCAGCCGGCAAAAAGACAAACCCCGAATGTGACTAATGAAAAACTGTTTTTT.

In its sample, this clone was seen once. The chain is built from TRBV6-5 and TRBJ2-3; no clear D. From germline, CDR1 is MNHEY and CDR2 SVGAGI. The CDR3 extends over 14 amino acids. Trimming removed 2 bases at V and 1 base at J, with 7 bases between. In nucleotides, the CDR3 is TGTGCCAGCAGTTACGGGCAGGGCACAGATACGCAGTATTTT. Translation gives CASSYGQGTDTQYF.

The V call is TRBV5-1, the J call TRBJ1-2, with TRBD1 as a possible D gene (5 bases). Germline loops: CDR1 SGHRS, CDR2 YFSETQ. This CDR3 is built from 20 residues. Deletions cut 6 bases from V and 4 bases from J, with 34 bases between. CDR3 nucleotides: TGCGCCAGCATCCTGGAAGATCCGGGGACTCCATCGACCCCCGGCTATGGCTACACCTTC. Amino acid sequence: CASILEDPGTPSTPGYGYTF.

The V call is TRBV5-4, the J call TRBJ2-5, with D possibly TRBD1 on 6 matching bases. Trimming cost V 5 bases and J 4 bases, with 21 bases left between them. The CDR3 is 16 residues long. In germline, CDR1 is SGHNT, CDR2 YYREEE (reference sequence). Here the CDR3 DNA reads TGTGCCAGCAGACAGGACCAGGGGCCCCACGGAGAGACCCAGTACTTC. Residues: CASRQDQGPHGETQYF.

The chain uses TRBV5-1 and TRBJ1-2, with 7 nucleotides matching TRBD1. The V segment lost 5 bases and the J segment 4 bases; nucleotides outside the gene matches: 5. CDR1 and CDR2 from the germline V gene are SGHRS and YFSETQ. This CDR3 is built from 13 residues. The CDR3 region has the DNA TGCGCCAGCAGGGAGGGACAGCGCTATGGCTACACCTTC. Translating it yields CASREGQRYGYTF. Full variable domain (remainder filled in from reference TRBV5-1 and TRBJ1-2): KAGVTQTPRYLIKTRGQQVTLSCSPISGHRSVSWYQQTPGQGLQFLFEYFSETQRNKGNFPGRFSGRQFSNSRSEMNVSTLELGDSALYLCASREGQRYGYTFGSGTRLTVV.

The J gene is TRBJ2-6, the V gene TRBV15; weak D call: TRBD1 (5 bases). CDR3 length: 18 residues. The V end lost 1 base, the J end lost 0 bases, and 13 bases lay between the germline ends. Per germline, CDR1 LNHNV and CDR2 YYDKDF (reference sequence). The CDR3 bases are TGTGCCACCAGCAGAGTGGGCAGGGCCAACTCTGGGGCCAACGTCCTGACTTTC. It is translated as CATSRVGRANSGANVLTF.

The V and J genes are TRBV7-2 and TRBJ2-7, with TRBD1 matching over 9 bases. The CDR3 is 15 amino acids. J was trimmed by 0 bases and V by 1 base; bases with no gene match: 1. Germline V lookup: CDR1 SGHTA, CDR2 FQGNSA. The CDR3 bases are TGTGCCAGCAGCTTAGGGACAGGGGACTCCTACGAGCAGTACTTC. Protein product: CASSLGTGDSYEQYF.

On this clone: The germline gene is not matched at one end of the junction; a read error may be the cause. This same CDR3 is encoded by further DNA sequences in the sample. The V call is TRBV7-7, the J call TRBJ1-6; TRBD1 matches 9 bases. The germline V gene has CDR1 SSHAT and CDR2 FNYEAQ (reference sequence). The CDR3 has 17 residues. The CDR3 DNA reads TGTGCCAGCAGCTCTCAACAGGGGGCGTCCTATAATTCACCCCTCCATTTT. Protein sequence: CASSSQQGASYNSPLHF.

The chain carries TRBV27 and TRBJ2-7; D perhaps matches TRBD1 (5 bases). The CDR3 spans 15 residues. The ends were cut back, 5 bases at V and 3 bases at J, with 17 bases in the middle. Germline CDR1 and CDR2: MNHEY and SMNVEV (reference sequence). CDR3 region: CASSLIRTPDYEQYF. The CDR3 DNA reads as TGTGCCAGCAGTCTCATTAGGACACCGGACTACGAGCAGTACTTC.

The J gene is TRBJ1-5, the V gene TRBV4-1; possibly TRBD1 for D (6 bases). The germline gives CDR1 MGHRA, CDR2 YSYEKL. V was shortened by 1 base and J by 0 bases, with 19 bases between the two germline ends. CDR3 length: 19 amino acids. The CDR3 nucleotides are TGCGCCAGCAGCCAAGGAAGAGAAGGACAGACATATAGCAATCAGCCCCAGCATTTT. It is translated as CASSQGREGQTYSNQPQHF.

The gene calls are TRBV19 and TRBJ2-2; 8 bases agree with TRBD1. The germline V gene encodes CDR1 LNHDA and CDR2 SQIVND (reference sequence). V lost 7 bases to trimming and J lost 2 bases; unmatched junction nucleotides: 9. CDR3 length: 16 amino acids. The CDR3 coding sequence is TGTGCCAGTAAAATTCGTGGACAGGGTAACACCGGGGAGCTGTTTTTT. Translating gives CASKIRGQGNTGELFF.